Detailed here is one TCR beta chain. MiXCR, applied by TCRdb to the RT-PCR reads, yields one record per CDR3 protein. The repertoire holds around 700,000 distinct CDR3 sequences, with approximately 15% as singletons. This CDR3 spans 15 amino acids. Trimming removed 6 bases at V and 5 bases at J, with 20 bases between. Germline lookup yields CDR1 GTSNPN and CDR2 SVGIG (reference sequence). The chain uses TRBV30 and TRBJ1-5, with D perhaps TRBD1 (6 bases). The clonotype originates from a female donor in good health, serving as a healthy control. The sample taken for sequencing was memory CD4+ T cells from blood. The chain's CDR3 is CACSPRGRGDQPQHF. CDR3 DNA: TGTGCCTGTTCTCCCCGGGGCAGGGGAGATCAGCCCCAGCATTTT.